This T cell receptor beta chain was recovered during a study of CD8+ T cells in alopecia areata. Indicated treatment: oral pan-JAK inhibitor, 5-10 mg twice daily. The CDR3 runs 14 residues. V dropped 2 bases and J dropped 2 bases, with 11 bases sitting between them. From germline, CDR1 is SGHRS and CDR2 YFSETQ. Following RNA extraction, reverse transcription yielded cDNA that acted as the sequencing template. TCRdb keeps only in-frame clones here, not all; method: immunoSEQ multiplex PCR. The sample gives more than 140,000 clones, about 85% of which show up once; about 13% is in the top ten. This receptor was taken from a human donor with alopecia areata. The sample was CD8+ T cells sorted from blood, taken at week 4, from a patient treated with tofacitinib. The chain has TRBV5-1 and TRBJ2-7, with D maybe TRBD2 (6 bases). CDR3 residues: CASSFIGTPYEQYF. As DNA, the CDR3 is TGCGCCAGCAGCTTTATCGGGACTCCCTACGAGCAGTACTTC.